The clone carrying this T cell receptor (beta chain) has only a few counts. This entry comes from a study of blood T cell repertoires in COVID-19. Whole-study context: Sample material is recorded as cDNA or gDNA derived from T cells, B-cell-depleted T cells, or PBMCs.

Trimming removed 2 bases at V and 5 bases at J, with 9 bases between. Germline V gene sequence: CDR1 MDHEN, CDR2 SYDVKM. This CDR3 region has 13 residues. Generated by immunoSEQ multiplex PCR, the TCRdb table keeps only in-frame clones and is missing some. Among about 110,000 clones listed, around nine tenths were seen once. Sample: peripheral blood. The genes are TRBV28 and TRBJ1-1; D unresolved. This receptor was obtained from a human donor in a cohort sampled during active COVID-19. The CDR3 here is CASSLLARTEAFF. Written as DNA, the CDR3 is TGTGCCAGCAGTTTACTGGCCCGAACTGAAGCTTTCTTT.